This T cell receptor (beta chain) was sequenced in a study of OX40 agonist ivuxolimab in advanced cancers. Study-level information: Treatment received earlier with anti-PD-1, anti-PD-L1 or anti-CTLA-4 agents was allowed, and 40% had some.

The germline V gene has CDR1 SEHNR and CDR2 FQNEAQ (reference sequence). The CDR3 spans 13 residues. The V and J ends lost 5 bases and 2 bases respectively, with 9 bases between them. The repertoire was sequenced with immunoSEQ multiplex PCR; TCRdb's copy has only in-frame clones and lacks some. In the table there are about 60,000 clones, about nine tenths of which are singletons. The material was CD4+ or CD8+ T cells sorted from blood, obtained in a trial of the OX40 agonist ivuxolimab. The V gene is TRBV7-9, the J gene TRBJ1-2; no clear D gene. The clonotype originates from an adult with an advanced solid tumor such as melanoma, head and neck, liver or kidney cancer. CDR3 loop: CASSKDGNYGYTF. As DNA, the CDR3 is TGTGCCAGCAGCAAGGACGGAAACTATGGCTACACCTTC.